The 3 T cell receptor beta chains below all came from one sample that was sequenced in a study of cytomegalovirus exposure and HLA in healthy donors. Primers: 60 Vbeta forward and 13 Jbeta reverse. TCRdb's copy holds only in-frame clones and misses some; the assay was immunoSEQ multiplex PCR. The sample includes 180,000 or so clones, under 80% of them seen just once. The sequencing sample was made of PBMCs. The source is a woman aged 25-40 years in good health and CMV-seropositive.

V is TRBV2 and J is TRBJ2-7; D may be TRBD1 (6 bases). This CDR3 region has 16 residues. The V end lost 5 bases, the J end lost 0 bases, and 17 bases lay between the germline ends. Germline V gene sequence: CDR1 SNHLY, CDR2 FYNNEI. CDR3 coding DNA: TGTGCCAGCAGTCCCGTACAGGGTGCCCTCTCCTACGAGCAGTACTTC. Residues: CASSPVQGALSYEQYF.

The genes are TRBV7-2 and TRBJ2-3; 10 bases line up with TRBD2. The CDR3 loop spans 16 amino acids. In germline, CDR1 is SGHTA, CDR2 FQGNSA. The ends lost 1 base at V and 2 bases at J; junction bases unmatched: 3. The CDR3 DNA follows: TGTGCCAGCAGCTTAGAAGCGGGGGGGCCCACAGATACGCAGTATTTT. Translating gives CASSLEAGGPTDTQYF.

This sequence joins TRBV5-6 and TRBJ1-5; 7 positions match TRBD1. V shed 4 bases and J 7 bases; nucleotides not matched to a gene: 2. The CDR3 contains 12 residues. CDR1 is SGHDT, CDR2 YYEEEE, per germline. The CDR3 sequence is CASSGGQQPQHF. In DNA form, the CDR3 reads TGTGCCAGCAGCGGGGGACAGCAGCCCCAGCATTTT. The full variable domain, completed using reference TRBV5-6 and TRBJ1-5, is DAGVTQSPTHLIKTRGQQVTLRCSPKSGHDTVSWYQQALGQGPQFIFQYYEEEERQRGNFPDRFSGHQFPNYSSELNVNALLLGDSALYLCASSGGQQPQHFGDGTRLSIL.